These T cell receptor beta chains were read from a single sample in a study of CD8 T cells in ankylosing spondylitis. TCRdb re-called the 5' RACE reads through MiXCR, storing one row per CDR3 protein. The sample includes approximately 540,000 distinct CDR3 sequences, about 13% seen only once; the top ten take approximately 7%. Sequenced sample: blood, either unsorted or a sorted T cell fraction (not recorded which). The receptor set was obtained from a male donor with ankylosing spondylitis. CDR3s include the opening cysteine and the closing phenylalanine or tryptophan. The order of the fields is clone size, D gene, J gene, V gene, CDR3 protein, CDR3 DNA. The D gene is left open where the match is weak. Clone size is shown for a subset of rows, as once, few, many or a class of expanded clone.

size: many
D: TRBD2
J: TRBJ2-1
V: TRBV12-3/TRBV12-4
CDR3: CASSALARSYNEQFF
DNA: TGTGCCAGCAGTGCACTAGCGAGAAGTTACAATGAGCAGTTCTTC

size: many
D: .
J: TRBJ1-2
V: TRBV29-1
CDR3: CSVEKGDHGYTF
DNA: TGCAGCGTTGAGAAAGGGGACCATGGCTACACCTTC

size: few
D: .
J: TRBJ2-1
V: TRBV20-1
CDR3: CSARDLRTDYNEQFF
DNA: TGCAGTGCTAGAGACCTCCGGACAGATTACAATGAGCAGTTCTTC

size: few
D: .
J: TRBJ2-1
V: TRBV7-8
CDR3: CASSPTRASTNNEQFF
DNA: TGTGCCAGCAGCCCAACGCGGGCCTCCACGAACAATGAGCAGTTCTTC

size: many
D: .
J: TRBJ1-2
V: TRBV11-3
CDR3: CASSLVGGDDGGYTF
DNA: TGTGCCAGCAGCTTAGTTGGGGGCGATGATGGTGGCTACACCTTC

size: few
D: .
J: TRBJ1-1
V: TRBV7-2
CDR3: CASSSRTAPYTEAFF
DNA: TGTGCCAGCAGCTCCCGAACGGCGCCGTACACTGAAGCTTTCTTT

size: .
D: .
J: TRBJ1-1
V: TRBV27
CDR3: CASSLGGFGNTEAFF
DNA: TGTGCCAGCAGCTTAGGGGGTTTTGGGAACACTGAAGCTTTCTTT

size: few
D: .
J: TRBJ1-3
V: TRBV5-1
CDR3: CASSLDGRVGNTIYF
DNA: TGCGCCAGCAGCTTGGACGGCAGGGTTGGAAACACCATATATTTT

size: .
D: TRBD2
J: TRBJ2-4
V: TRBV4-1
CDR3: CASSLGTSERNIQYF
DNA: TGCGCCAGCAGCCTCGGGACTAGCGAAAGAAACATTCAGTACTTC

size: .
D: .
J: TRBJ2-7
V: TRBV7-8
CDR3: CASSPNPWDEQYF
DNA: TGTGCCAGCAGCCCCAACCCTTGGGACGAGCAGTACTTC

size: many
D: TRBD1
J: TRBJ2-3
V: TRBV20-1
CDR3: CSATRQGAADTQYF
DNA: TGCAGTGCCACCAGACAGGGGGCAGCAGATACGCAGTATTTT

size: .
D: TRBD2
J: TRBJ2-3
V: TRBV3-1
CDR3: CASSPDRGTSGESTDTQYF
DNA: TGTGCCAGCAGCCCCGACAGGGGGACTAGCGGGGAAAGCACAGATACGCAGTATTTT

size: .
D: .
J: TRBJ2-1
V: TRBV11-3
CDR3: CASSLDRASENNEQFF
DNA: TGTGCCAGCAGCTTAGATAGGGCTAGCGAGAACAATGAGCAGTTCTTC

size: few
D: TRBD1
J: TRBJ2-3
V: TRBV7-9
CDR3: CASILQGLADTQYF
DNA: TGTGCCAGCATCCTACAGGGGTTAGCAGATACGCAGTATTTT

size: few
D: .
J: TRBJ1-1
V: TRBV3-1
CDR3: CASSQAGPTGAFF
DNA: TGTGCCAGCAGCCAAGCGGGCCCTACGGGAGCTTTCTTT

size: few
D: TRBD1
J: TRBJ1-1
V: TRBV2
CDR3: CASSAGGRRTEAFF
DNA: TGTGCCAGCAGTGCAGGGGGCAGGAGAACTGAAGCTTTCTTT

size: many
D: TRBD1
J: TRBJ2-7
V: TRBV12-3/TRBV12-4
CDR3: CASKPPGGGFHEQYF
DNA: TGTGCCAGCAAGCCCCCAGGGGGCGGTTTTCACGAGCAGTACTTC

size: few
D: .
J: TRBJ2-4
V: TRBV3-1
CDR3: CASSSAVGEARDKNIQYF
DNA: TGTGCCAGCAGCTCCGCGGTGGGAGAAGCCCGAGACAAAAACATTCAGTACTTC

size: few
D: TRBD2
J: TRBJ2-5
V: TRBV20-1
CDR3: CSASKGLAPTQYF
DNA: TGCAGTGCTAGTAAGGGACTAGCGCCGACCCAGTACTTC

size: many
D: .
J: TRBJ2-3
V: TRBV5-1
CDR3: CASSLARSTDTQYF
DNA: TGCGCCAGCAGCTTGGCCCGGAGCACAGATACGCAGTATTTT

size: many
D: .
J: TRBJ1-1
V: TRBV29-1
CDR3: CSVGRGDTEAFF
DNA: TGCAGCGTTGGGAGGGGGGACACTGAAGCTTTCTTT

size: many
D: .
J: TRBJ1-1
V: TRBV5-1
CDR3: CASSLESTEAFF
DNA: TGCGCCAGCAGCTTGGAATCCACTGAAGCTTTCTTT

size: .
D: .
J: TRBJ2-3
V: TRBV19
CDR3: CASRSDTDTQYF
DNA: TGTGCCAGTAGGTCAGACACAGATACGCAGTATTTT

size: few
D: TRBD1
J: TRBJ1-6
V: TRBV5-1
CDR3: CASGTGSLRNSPLHF
DNA: TGCGCCAGTGGGACAGGGTCCTTGAGGAATTCACCCCTCCACTTT

size: .
D: TRBD2
J: TRBJ2-5
V: TRBV18
CDR3: CASSPPGLAGGMEETQYF
DNA: TGTGCCAGCTCACCGCCGGGACTAGCGGGAGGTATGGAAGAGACCCAGTACTTC

size: few
D: .
J: TRBJ1-5
V: TRBV20-1
CDR3: CSASADSNQPQHF
DNA: TGCAGTGCTAGTGCCGATAGCAATCAGCCCCAGCATTTT

size: .
D: TRBD2
J: TRBJ2-1
V: TRBV27
CDR3: CASSGLAEGNEQFF
DNA: TGTGCCAGCAGTGGTCTAGCGGAAGGGAATGAGCAGTTCTTC

size: many
D: TRBD1
J: TRBJ2-5
V: TRBV2
CDR3: CASNRDRQETQYF
DNA: TGTGCCAGCAACCGGGACAGGCAAGAGACCCAGTACTTC

size: medium-sized
D: .
J: TRBJ1-2
V: TRBV5-1
CDR3: CASSPGVNYGYTF
DNA: TGCGCCAGCAGCCCAGGGGTGAACTATGGCTACACCTTC

size: few
D: .
J: TRBJ2-7
V: TRBV7-9
CDR3: CASSLAQRGPYEQYF
DNA: TGTGCCAGCAGCTTAGCCCAGCGTGGCCCCTACGAGCAGTACTTC

size: .
D: TRBD1
J: TRBJ2-3
V: TRBV5-1
CDR3: CASSFDRGDTDTQYF
DNA: TGCGCCAGCAGCTTCGACAGGGGAGACACAGATACGCAGTATTTT

size: .
D: TRBD2
J: TRBJ2-5
V: TRBV5-1
CDR3: CASSSGGRGETQYF
DNA: TGCGCCAGCAGCAGCGGGGGGCGCGGGGAGACCCAGTACTTC

size: .
D: TRBD1
J: TRBJ1-4
V: TRBV5-6
CDR3: CASSRRTGAPRLFF
DNA: TGTGCCAGCAGCCGTCGGACAGGGGCCCCCCGACTGTTTTTT

size: .
D: .
J: TRBJ1-1
V: TRBV7-2
CDR3: CASSLAVATEAFF
DNA: TGTGCCAGCAGCTTAGCTGTGGCCACTGAAGCTTTCTTT

size: .
D: .
J: TRBJ2-3
V: TRBV9
CDR3: CASSPILTDTQYF
DNA: TGTGCCAGCAGCCCTATACTTACAGATACGCAGTATTTT